This TCR beta chain was obtained from a study of blood T cells in healthy people across ages. In germline, CDR1 is SEHNR, CDR2 FQNEAQ (reference sequence). The CDR3 loop spans 16 amino acids. J gave up 3 bases and V 5 bases, and 11 bases lay outside the gene matches. This clonotype has only a few counts. The antigen is not known. A second about 6 to 11 cycle PCR used barcoded and J-beta primers. TCRdb used MiXCR to reprocess the 5' RACE reads, holding one entry per CDR3 protein. The sample yields about 630,000 distinct CDR3 sequences, roughly 21% seen once. General study findings and limits: The study found more naive CD4+ cells and higher diversity in long-lived than aged donors.

Each sample yielded at least 6.5 million isolated PBMCs. This sequence was found in a man aged 70 or older in good health. Sequencing was carried out using blood. The chain uses TRBV7-9 and TRBJ2-3; 7 positions agree with TRBD1. DNA of the CDR3: TGTGCCAGCAGCCGACAGACCGGACAGGCTACAGATACGCAGTATTTT. This encodes CASSRQTGQATDTQYF.